This T cell receptor (beta chain) comes out of a study of response to subunit inactivated influenza vaccine. The ends were cut back, 3 bases at V and 6 bases at J, with 18 bases in the middle. CDR1 is SQVTM and CDR2 is ANQGSEA in the germline V gene. The CDR3 is 15 amino acids. TCRdb ran MiXCR on the RT-PCR reads and lists one entry per CDR3 protein. The repertoire consists of around 570,000 distinct CDR3 sequences, with about 10% occurring once and the leading ten covering approximately 10%. The sample also formed part of further work on T cells expressing NK-cell markers. That study adds: 5'RACE template switching with UMIs produced the TCR beta cDNA. Specificity for HCMV among expanded NKG2C+ T cell clones was not established.

Sequencing used PBMCs from blood, obtained on the day of vaccination. V and J are TRBV29-1 and TRBJ2-1; no reliable D call. The sequence was collected from a man between 50 and 59 years old who received an inactivated influenza vaccine. The CDR3 protein is CSVEMRTFLGNEQFF. DNA of the CDR3: TGCAGCGTTGAGATGCGGACCTTCTTGGGCAATGAGCAGTTCTTC.